What follows is one T cell receptor beta chain and its context. This record belongs to a study of blood T cell repertoires in COVID-19. The CDR3 covers 15 residues. The V and J ends lost 1 base and 4 bases respectively, with 13 bases between them. CDR1 is SEHNR and CDR2 is FQNEAQ in the germline V gene (reference sequence). Profiling relied on immunoSEQ multiplex PCR, and the TCRdb table lists in-frame clones only, not all of them. The profile shows roughly 240,000 clones, more than 65% of them singletons. The sequence came from a man aged 35-49 years who had recovered from COVID-19. Sequencing was done on a sample of peripheral blood. This rearrangement joins TRBV7-9 to TRBJ1-2; D is perhaps TRBD1 (6 bases). DNA of the CDR3: TGTGCCAGCAGCTTAGTACAGGGACCCCGCTATGGCTACACCTTC. This encodes CASSLVQGPRYGYTF.